This TCR beta chain was sequenced during a study of cytomegalovirus exposure and HLA in healthy donors. Study-wide results and limits: Later work found that TCR association rates differed between HLA loci; DRB1 had the most and HLA-C the fewest. Among TCR beta chains of equal frequency, HLA-associated ones were more clonally expanded in a later analysis. The dataset shows that most TCR sequences were rare, while some public TCRs occurred in many donors.

This CDR3 has 16 residues. The germline gives CDR1 MNHNS, CDR2 SASEGT. V gave up 2 bases and J gave up 5 bases; unmatched junction bases: 10. Concerning this clone: Its specificity is unknown.

60 Vbeta and 13 Jbeta primers were used in PCR. Generated by immunoSEQ multiplex PCR, the TCRdb table keeps only in-frame clones and is missing some. Of approximately 100,000 clones in the sample, more than 80% are singletons; the top ten hold about 3.7%. The receptor was isolated from a man aged 30-40 years in good health and CMV-seronegative. V is TRBV6-1 and J is TRBJ2-7; 9 bases agree with TRBD2. The material sequenced was PBMCs. CDR3 region: CASSEHTGAGGDEQYF. CDR3 nucleotide sequence: TGTGCCAGCAGTGAACATACTGGGGCGGGAGGGGACGAGCAGTACTTC.